This passage covers 27 T cell receptor beta chains from one sample sequenced in a study of T cells after yellow fever vaccination. TCRdb used MiXCR to reprocess the 5' RACE reads, holding one entry per CDR3 protein. Found here are around 350,000 distinct CDR3 sequences, around 10% of them singletons; the top ten hold 15% to 20%. Sequenced material: PBMCs, taken on the day of the first yellow fever vaccination. These receptors came from a man younger than 30 who received the YFV17D yellow fever vaccine.

This sequence joins TRBV18 and TRBJ1-1; no definite D call. Germline V CDR1 and CDR2: KGHSH, LQKENI. The length of the CDR3 is 13 residues. V was trimmed by 0 bases and J by 3 bases, leaving 5 bases between them. The CDR3 here is CASSPPLYTEAFF. Written as DNA, the CDR3 is TGTGCCAGCTCACCACCGTTGTACACTGAAGCTTTCTTT.

This chain connects TRBV7-9 to TRBJ2-1, with a tentative D call TRBD1 (5 bases). The ends were cut back, 7 bases at V and 5 bases at J, with 9 bases in the middle. CDR1 and CDR2 from the germline V gene are SEHNR and FQNEAQ (reference sequence). The CDR3 is made up of 12 amino acids. CDR3: CASNDRNNEQFF. In DNA form, the CDR3 reads TGTGCCAGCAACGACAGAAACAATGAGCAGTTCTTC.

This clonotype was counted only a few times. J is TRBJ2-5 and V is TRBV5-1; D perhaps matches TRBD1 (6 bases). Germline CDR1 SGHRS, CDR2 YFSETQ. CDR3 size: 15 residues. Between the trimmed V and J ends, which lost 4 bases and 0 bases, there was a span of 13 bases. CDR3 DNA: TGCGCCAGCAGCCAGGGACAAAAGTACCAAGAGACCCAGTACTTC. This translates into CASSQGQKYQETQYF.

J is TRBJ1-2 and V is TRBV4-2; 9 bases are a match to TRBD1. J gave up 2 bases and V 0 bases, and 10 bases lay outside the gene matches. Germline CDR1 LGHNA, CDR2 YNFKEQ. This CDR3 is built from 18 residues. CDR3 sequence: CASSQDLDRGVRNYGYTF. Here the CDR3 DNA reads TGTGCCAGCAGCCAAGATTTGGACAGGGGCGTACGAAACTATGGCTACACCTTC.

The chain employs TRBV5-5 and TRBJ2-2; D is unclear. The CDR3 has 12 residues. Trimming shortened V by 1 base and J by 9 bases, and 7 bases separated the two germline ends. Germline CDR1 reads SGHKS; CDR2 reads YYEKEE (reference sequence). The CDR3 DNA sequence: TGTGCCAGCAGCTTGTTCCGAAGGGAGCTGTTTTTT. Translated: CASSLFRRELFF.

The chain has TRBV5-1 and TRBJ1-1; 9 nucleotides align to TRBD1. The germline CDR1 and CDR2 sequences are SGHRS and YFSETQ. V trimming: 4 bases; J trimming: 4 bases; junction bases outside the gene matches: 5. This CDR3 comprises 14 residues. The CDR3 DNA reads TGCGCCAGCAGCGGGGGACAGGGAGTCACTGAAGCTTTCTTT. It translates to CASSGGQGVTEAFF.

The genes are TRBV4-3 and TRBJ2-1, with TRBD2 identical over 11 bases. CDR3 length: 17 residues. Germline assignment: CDR1 LGHNA and CDR2 YSLEER. The ends lost 0 bases at V and 4 bases at J; junction bases unmatched: 5. The CDR3 protein is CASSQDLGTSGYNEQFF. As DNA, the CDR3 is TGCGCCAGCAGCCAAGATCTGGGGACTAGCGGTTACAATGAGCAGTTCTTC.

This clonotype was picked up a small number of times. The chain employs TRBV5-1 and TRBJ1-2, with 10 bases matching TRBD1. The CDR3 is 16 residues long. From germline, CDR1 is SGHRS and CDR2 YFSETQ. The J segment lost 5 bases and the V segment lost 0 bases, leaving 7 bases of the junction unmatched. The CDR3 DNA reads as TGCGCCAGCAGCTTGGTAGAGACAGGGGGCGAGTATGGCTACACCTTC. It translates to CASSLVETGGEYGYTF.

This chain links TRBV12-3 or TRBV12-4 with TRBJ2-7; 11 bases line up with TRBD2. The CDR3 runs 15 residues. J gave up 1 base and V 3 bases, and 2 bases lay outside the gene matches. The CDR3 DNA is TGTGCCAGCAGTTTTGGGACTAGCGGTTCCTACGAGCAGTACTTC. This sequence encodes CASSFGTSGSYEQYF.

The chain combines TRBV28 with TRBJ2-7; 10 bases fit TRBD2. CDR3 size: 14 residues. In germline, CDR1 is MDHEN, CDR2 SYDVKM. V shed 5 bases and J 3 bases; nucleotides not matched to a gene: 4. The CDR3 DNA is TGTGCCAGCAGTCGAGCGGGGGGGGGCTACGAGCAGTACGTC. Protein sequence: CASSRAGGGYEQYV.

This clonotype came up a few times. This chain's CDR3 is CSVGTGARGAFF. The CDR3 coding sequence is TGCAGCGTTGGTACTGGGGCGAGAGGAGCTTTCTTT. The J gene is TRBJ1-1, the V gene TRBV29-1, with D possibly TRBD1 on 5 matching bases. Germline values: CDR1 SQVTM, CDR2 ANQGSEA. The CDR3 runs 12 residues. The germline V and J ends were trimmed by 4 bases and 10 bases, with 16 bases remaining between them.

CDR3 DNA: TGTGCCAGCAGCTTAGGAGGACGGACTCTTGACATAGCCAAAAACATTCAGTACTTC. This codes for CASSLGGRTLDIAKNIQYF. The chain employs TRBV11-1 and TRBJ2-4; D perhaps matches TRBD2 (5 bases). The CDR3 consists of 19 residues. CDR1 SGHAT and CDR2 FQDESV come from the germline V gene (reference sequence). Trimming removed 1 base at V and 0 bases at J, with 19 bases between.

This clonotype was detected only a few times. CDR3 nucleotides: TGTGCTAGTGGAGGACAGTCAGATACGCAGTATTTT. This translates into CASGGQSDTQYF. This sequence joins TRBV12-5 and TRBJ2-3, with D perhaps TRBD1 (6 bases). In germline, CDR1 is LGHNT, CDR2 FRNRAP. The CDR3 has 12 amino acids. V was pared by 6 bases and J by 4 bases, with 8 bases between.

V and J are TRBV29-1 and TRBJ2-1, with 7 positions matching TRBD1. J lost 3 bases, V lost 6 bases, and 8 bases had no gene match. The CDR3 is 14 residues long. Germline V lookup: CDR1 SQVTM, CDR2 ANQGSEA. CDR3 nucleotide sequence: TGCAGCGTCGCCGGCACAGGGGTCTACAATGAGCAGTTCTTC. Translation gives CSVAGTGVYNEQFF.

This clonotype was recorded at least ten times. The V gene is TRBV15, the J gene TRBJ2-4; TRBD1 is a possible D gene (6 bases). Germline CDR1 LNHNV, CDR2 YYDKDF (reference sequence). This CDR3 comprises 14 residues. V was cut by 1 base and J by 6 bases, with 10 bases left in between. CDR3 in DNA: TGTGCCACCAGCAGAGTTAAGGACAGAAACATTCAGTACTTC. This gives the protein CATSRVKDRNIQYF.

The table lists this clonotype with a few counts. J is TRBJ1-6 and V is TRBV20-1, with no clear D. This CDR3 comprises 17 residues. Germline lookup yields CDR1 DFQATT and CDR2 SNEGSKA (reference sequence). V dropped 1 base and J dropped 0 bases, with 13 bases sitting between them. The CDR3 DNA is TGCAGTGCTAGAGGTGGTGTTGGGAGCTCCTATAATTCACCCCTCCACTTT. Translation gives CSARGGVGSSYNSPLHF.

This clonotype was picked up a small number of times. This chain connects TRBV12-3 or TRBV12-4 to TRBJ1-5; D is undetermined. The CDR3 contains 13 residues. With 7 bases removed from V and 2 bases from J, the gap between germline ends came to 9 bases. The CDR3 coding sequence is TGTGCCAGCATGGTGAGGGGCAATCAGCCCCAGCATTTT. It translates to CASMVRGNQPQHF.

The table lists this clonotype with a few counts. This chain uses TRBV18 with TRBJ2-3, with 8 bases fitting TRBD1. This CDR3 is 15 amino acids long. V was pared by 3 bases and J by 2 bases, with 4 bases of the junction left unmatched. Germline CDR1 is KGHSH and CDR2 is LQKENI. CDR3: CASSPDRANTDTQYF. In DNA, the CDR3 is TGTGCCAGCTCACCGGACAGGGCGAACACAGATACGCAGTATTTT.

This clonotype has a handful of counts. V is TRBV4-2 and J is TRBJ1-6, with a tentative D call TRBD1 (6 bases). V gave up 4 bases and J gave up 8 bases, with 21 bases separating them. Per the germline V gene, CDR1 is LGHNA and CDR2 is YNFKEQ. This CDR3 spans 17 amino acids. This CDR3 reads CASSPWTAGASDSPLHF. The CDR3 nucleotides read TGTGCCAGCAGCCCGTGGACAGCTGGGGCCTCAGATTCACCCCTCCACTTT.

This clonotype was counted many times. The chain couples TRBV6-2 or TRBV6-3 to TRBJ2-1; 7 positions match TRBD1. J gave up 0 bases and V 6 bases, and 8 bases lay outside the gene matches. Germline CDR1 is MNHEY and CDR2 is SVGEGT. This CDR3 spans 16 amino acids. The CDR3 coding sequence is TGTGCCAGCAGAACGATACAGGGGAGCTCCTACAATGAGCAGTTCTTC. Encoded protein: CASRTIQGSSYNEQFF.

This clonotype was observed a few times. The rearrangement uses TRBV4-1 and TRBJ1-1; no reliable D call. The CDR3 runs 14 residues. The germline V and J ends were trimmed by 0 bases and 0 bases, with 5 bases remaining between them. Germline lookup yields CDR1 MGHRA and CDR2 YSYEKL. CDR3 DNA: TGCGCCAGCAGCCAAGAAGGGCTGAACACTGAAGCTTTCTTT. Amino acid sequence: CASSQEGLNTEAFF.

This rearrangement joins TRBV10-3 to TRBJ2-1; TRBD2 agrees at 10 bases. V shed 6 bases and J 2 bases; nucleotides not matched to a gene: 4. The germline gives CDR1 ENHRY, CDR2 SYGVKD. CDR3 size: 15 residues. The CDR3 bases are TGTGCCATCAGAAACCTAGCGGGGGCCTACAATGAGCAGTTCTTC. The encoded protein is CAIRNLAGAYNEQFF.

In its sample, this clonotype was seen many times. This rearrangement joins TRBV28 to TRBJ1-6; 10 bases line up with TRBD1. V lost 4 bases and J lost 10; bases outside the gene matches: 4. The germline V gene encodes CDR1 MDHEN and CDR2 SYDVKM. The CDR3 is made up of 14 amino acids. The CDR3: CASSSDRGRSPLHF. In DNA, the CDR3 is TGTGCCAGCAGTTCGGACAGGGGGAGGTCACCCCTCCACTTT.

The chain employs TRBV6-1 and TRBJ2-7; 8 bases are shared with TRBD1. Unmatched junction bases numbered 0, after V lost 4 bases and J lost 4 bases. This CDR3 is built from 12 residues. The germline V gene has CDR1 MNHNS and CDR2 SASEGT. DNA of the CDR3: TGTGCCAGCAGTGGGACAGGGTACGAGCAGTACGTC. This codes for CASSGTGYEQYV.

This clonotype was counted once. V and J are TRBV6-2 or TRBV6-3 and TRBJ2-7; possibly TRBD2 for D (6 bases). The V and J ends lost 6 bases and 1 base respectively, with 13 bases between them. Germline V gene lookup returns CDR1 MNHEY and CDR2 SVGEGT. The CDR3 is made up of 14 amino acids. CDR3 residues: CASSPPRESYEQYV. CDR3 nucleotide sequence: TGTGCCAGCAGCCCCCCCCGGGAGTCCTACGAGCAGTACGTC.

This clonotype showed up just a few times. The V gene is TRBV9, the J gene TRBJ2-5; 7 nucleotides align to TRBD1. V lost 4 bases and J lost 3; bases outside the gene matches: 6. Germline assignment: CDR1 SGDLS and CDR2 YYNGEE. The CDR3 extends over 14 amino acids. DNA of the CDR3: TGTGCCAGCAGCTCCTCGACAGGGAAAGAGACCCAGTACTTC. It codes for CASSSSTGKETQYF.

The V gene is TRBV7-2, the J gene TRBJ2-7; 7 bases are a match to TRBD1. This CDR3 region has 15 residues. V was pared by 2 bases and J by 4 bases, with 8 bases of the junction left unmatched. Germline loops: CDR1 SGHTA, CDR2 FQGNSA. The CDR3 here is CASSLSGTETYEQYV. DNA for the CDR3: TGTGCCAGCAGCTTATCCGGGACAGAGACATACGAGCAGTACGTC.